The rows below give T cell receptor beta chains drawn from one sample of a study of T cell responses to AZD1222 COVID-19 vaccine. Produced via immunoSEQ multiplex PCR; TCRdb's table is partial and in-frame only. The table has some 120,000 clones, 70% to 90% seen once. The sequenced sample was peripheral blood, obtained on day 0 of AZD1222 vaccination. The receptor source for this set is an adult in good health. Each CDR3 is given with its conserved first and last residue. The D gene is left open where the match is weak. The size of a clone is reported for some rows only, either as once, few or many, or as a class for expanded clones.

TRBV18	.	.	TRBJ2-1	CASSPPSGNYNEQFF	TGTGCCAGCTCACCACCGAGCGGCAACTACAATGAGCAGTTCTTC
TRBV7-3	few	TRBD2	TRBJ2-3	CASSFPSGTQYF	TGTGCCAGCAGCTTCCCTAGCGGTACGCAGTATTTT
TRBV4-1	once	TRBD2	TRBJ2-1	CASSQDLLAGGQNEQFF	TGCGCCAGCAGCCAAGATCTACTAGCGGGGGGGCAGAATGAGCAGTTCTTC
TRBV30	.	TRBD1	TRBJ2-3	CAWDRVLSTQYF	TGTGCCTGGGACAGGGTATTAAGTACGCAGTATTTT
TRBV9	few	TRBD1	TRBJ1-2	CASSPRGPNYGYTF	TGTGCCAGCAGCCCCAGGGGGCCTAACTATGGCTACACCTTC
TRBV7-9	.	.	TRBJ2-7	CASSLASQGKSEQYF	TGTGCCAGCAGCTTAGCCTCACAGGGAAAGAGCGAGCAGTACTTC
TRBV30	.	.	TRBJ1-4	CAWSWTENEKLFF	TGTGCCTGGAGCTGGACAGAGAATGAAAAACTGTTTTTT
TRBV3-1/TRBV3-2	.	TRBD2	TRBJ2-3	CASSLEVSGRVSDTQYF	TGTGCCAGCAGCCTCGAGGTTAGCGGGAGGGTATCAGATACGCAGTATTTT
TRBV2	.	.	TRBJ1-2	CASSAVGTDGYTF	TGTGCCAGCAGTGCGGTAGGAACGGATGGCTACACCTTC
TRBV18	.	TRBD1	TRBJ2-7	CASSSGQDRDWYF	TGTGCCAGCTCATCGGGACAGGACCGAGATTGGTACTTC
TRBV9	.	.	TRBJ1-6	CASSGGYRDNSPLHF	TGTGCCAGCAGCGGGGGGTACAGGGATAATTCACCCCTCCACTTT
TRBV3-1/TRBV3-2	.	TRBD1	TRBJ1-2	CASSSTGVHGYTF	TGTGCCAGCAGCTCTACAGGGGTACATGGCTACACCTTC
TRBV18	many	.	TRBJ1-1	CASSDAPNTEAFF	TGTGCCAGCTCGGACGCCCCGAACACTGAAGCTTTCTTT
TRBV30	.	.	TRBJ1-5	CAWSPFLGNQPQHF	TGTGCCTGGAGCCCCTTTCTTGGCAATCAGCCCCAGCATTTT
TRBV7-9	.	.	TRBJ1-1	CASSLTDSRTEAFF	TGTGCCAGCAGCTTGACGGACAGTCGCACTGAAGCTTTCTTT
TRBV2	.	.	TRBJ2-7	CASSLGVLHPEQYF	TGTGCCAGCAGTCTAGGGGTTTTGCACCCCGAGCAGTACTTC
TRBV7-9	.	.	TRBJ2-3	CASSLLTDTQYF	TGTGCCAGCAGCCTCCTCACAGATACGCAGTATTTT
TRBV24-1	.	.	TRBJ1-2	CATGGGIYNYTF	TGTGCCACCGGGGGCGGGATTTATAACTACACCTTC
TRBV14	few	.	TRBJ1-6	CASSPWGANNSPLHF	TGTGCCAGCAGCCCCTGGGGGGCGAATAATTCACCCCTCCACTTT
TRBV20-1	.	.	TRBJ2-5	CSASGPGETQETQYF	TGCAGTGCTAGTGGTCCGGGAGAGACCCAAGAGACCCAGTACTTC
TRBV11-2	.	.	TRBJ2-3	CASSLGPEDIAQYF	TGTGCCAGCAGCTTAGGTCCGGAGGACATTGCGCAGTATTTT
TRBV7-3	.	.	TRBJ2-3	CASSPQPRDTQYF	TGTGCCAGCAGCCCCCAGCCAAGAGATACGCAGTATTTT
TRBV7-8	.	.	TRBJ2-7	CASSLVGQAYEQYF	TGTGCCAGCAGCTTAGTTGGGCAAGCCTACGAGCAGTACTTC
TRBV6-5	.	TRBD2	TRBJ2-1	CASSYSAGGFNEQFF	TGTGCCAGCAGTTACTCAGCGGGAGGCTTCAATGAGCAGTTCTTC
TRBV5-1	.	.	TRBJ2-7	CASSVGDQQYF	TGCGCCAGCAGCGTGGGGGACCAGCAGTACTTC
TRBV7-3	.	.	TRBJ1-6	CASSLGTGTNSPLHF	TGTGCCAGCAGCTTAGGAACGGGGACTAATTCACCCCTCCACTTT
TRBV27	.	TRBD1	TRBJ2-3	CASSRQGTDTQYF	TGTGCCAGCAGTCGACAGGGAACAGATACGCAGTATTTT
TRBV18	.	TRBD1	TRBJ1-2	CASSATTGQVEDGYTF	TGTGCCAGCTCAGCAACAACGGGACAGGTAGAGGATGGCTACACCTTC
TRBV5-1	once	.	TRBJ2-7	CATSTAPSYEQYF	TGCGCCACCTCGACAGCTCCCTCCTACGAGCAGTACTTC
TRBV3-1/TRBV3-2	.	TRBD2	TRBJ2-3	CASSQFRTSGSSDTQYF	TGTGCCAGCAGCCAGTTCCGGACTAGCGGGAGTAGCGATACGCAGTATTTT
TRBV27	.	.	TRBJ1-1	CASSLSGGGAFF	TGTGCCAGCAGTTTATCGGGGGGGGGAGCTTTCTTT
TRBV30	.	.	TRBJ2-1	CAWSVGMEGSSGWEQFF	TGTGCCTGGAGTGTCGGAATGGAGGGAAGTTCGGGCTGGGAGCAGTTCTTC